These T cell receptor beta chains were read from a single sample in a study of T cells in Graves' hyperthyroidism and ophthalmopathy. TCRdb fed the multiplex PCR reads into MiXCR, producing one record per CDR3 protein. This table has 550,000 to 850,000 distinct CDR3 sequences, approximately 19% appearing once. Material: blood. The source of these receptors is a woman aged 45-65 years with Graves' hyperthyroidism that later progressed to Graves' ophthalmopathy. CDR3s include the opening cysteine and the closing phenylalanine or tryptophan. D genes are given only for firm matches. For some rows the clone size is stated as once, few or many, or as a class when expanded; others skip it.

cdr3_nt,cdr3_aa,d_call,v_call,j_call,clone_size
TGTGCCAGCAGTTTCCGGACTAGCGCAACCTACAATGAGCAGTTCTTC,CASSFRTSATYNEQFF,TRBD2,TRBV12-3/TRBV12-4,TRBJ2-1,few
TGCGGTAAGTCCGGGACGGGACATCAGCCCCAGCATTTT,CGKSGTGHQPQHF,.,TRBV20-1,TRBJ1-5,.
TGTGCCAGCAGCCTCGACCTGAGCTCTGGAAACACCATATATTTT,CASSLDLSSGNTIYF,.,TRBV7-9,TRBJ1-3,.
TGTGCCAGCAGTGAGGACAGGGTCTTTGGTACGCAGTATTTT,CASSEDRVFGTQYF,TRBD1,TRBV2,TRBJ2-3,many
TGTGCCAGCAGCCGAGACCAGGGACCACTTATGAACACTGAAGCTTTCTTT,CASSRDQGPLMNTEAFF,.,TRBV14,TRBJ1-1,.
TGTGCTAGCAGTCTGGACAGGCGCCTATCTATGAACACTGAAGCTTTCTTT,CASSLDRRLSMNTEAFF,TRBD1,TRBV28,TRBJ1-1,.
TGTGCCAGCAGTGCACACACTACCAACACTGAAGCTTTCTTT,CASSAHTTNTEAFF,.,TRBV2,TRBJ1-1,many
TGTGCCAGCAGGGACTTCTACTCCTACAATGAGCAGTTCTTC,CASRDFYSYNEQFF,.,TRBV11-1,TRBJ2-1,many
TGTGCCAGCAGTCCGGGACAGGGAACTTCACCCCTCCACTTT,CASSPGQGTSPLHF,TRBD1,TRBV7-3,TRBJ1-6,.
TGCAGTGCTAGCCCGGACTATGGCTACACCTTC,CSASPDYGYTF,.,TRBV20-1,TRBJ1-2,many
TGTGCCATCAGTGTGGGTCCCTACAATGAGCAGTTCTTC,CAISVGPYNEQFF,.,TRBV10-3,TRBJ2-1,once
TGTGCCAGTAGTCCCCCCCGAATGAGCAATCAGCCCCAGCATTTT,CASSPPRMSNQPQHF,.,TRBV19,TRBJ1-5,.
TGTGCCAGCAGCTTCGGGGCATACAGCTCCTACGAGCAGTACTTC,CASSFGAYSSYEQYF,.,TRBV5-6,TRBJ2-7,.
TGTGCCAGCTCACCACAGAATGGGGATGGCTACACCTTC,CASSPQNGDGYTF,.,TRBV18,TRBJ1-2,.
TGTGCCACCGGCGGGACAGTACAAGAGACCCAGTACTTC,CATGGTVQETQYF,.,TRBV19,TRBJ2-5,.
TGTGCCAGCAGCTCGGGGTTGGCTGGAAACACCATATATTTT,CASSSGLAGNTIYF,.,TRBV11-2,TRBJ1-3,.
TGCAGCGTTGGTCCGCACAGCCAAGAGACCCAGTACTTC,CSVGPHSQETQYF,.,TRBV29-1,TRBJ2-5,.
TGTGCCTGGAGTGGGGACAGTCTTTCGGATTCACCCCTCCACTTT,CAWSGDSLSDSPLHF,TRBD1,TRBV30,TRBJ1-6,many
TGTGCCAGCAGGCAAAACCGGGACCCGACGACCGGGGAGCTGTTTTTT,CASRQNRDPTTGELFF,.,TRBV6-1,TRBJ2-2,.
TGCGCCAGCAGCTTGGCCTGGGGCCCGAACACTGAAGCTTTCTTT,CASSLAWGPNTEAFF,.,TRBV5-1,TRBJ1-1,many
TGTGCCAGCAGTGACCCGGGACTAGCTTTGGAGACCCAGTACTTC,CASSDPGLALETQYF,TRBD2,TRBV6-1,TRBJ2-5,many
TGTGCCGGCAGCTTACCTCAGGATGACGGGGAGCTGTTTTTT,CAGSLPQDDGELFF,.,TRBV5-4,TRBJ2-2,.
TGTGCCAGCAGTTACTCTTTCGATGACAGTTCCTACAATGAGCAGTTCTTC,CASSYSFDDSSYNEQFF,.,TRBV6-5,TRBJ2-1,.
TGTGCCAGCAGCGGGGGGGGGGGAGATAATCAGCCCCAGCATTTT,CASSGGGGDNQPQHF,.,TRBV9,TRBJ1-5,few
TGTGCCACCAGCAGAGACACCGGGACAGGGAAGTGGAATGAAAAACTGTTTTTT,CATSRDTGTGKWNEKLFF,TRBD1,TRBV15,TRBJ1-4,.
TGCAGTGCCGAGACAGCTACTAACTATGGCTACACCTTC,CSAETATNYGYTF,.,TRBV20-1,TRBJ1-2,many
TGTGCCAGCAGCTTCCCGGGACTTTCGAGAAACACCATATATTTT,CASSFPGLSRNTIYF,.,TRBV7-9,TRBJ1-3,.
TGTGCCAGCAGCTTAGGGACAGTCACTGAAGCTTTCTTT,CASSLGTVTEAFF,.,TRBV7-2,TRBJ1-1,many
TGCAGCACTCAGGCGGCAGGAGCTAACTATGGCTACACCTTC,CSTQAAGANYGYTF,.,TRBV29-1,TRBJ1-2,many
TGTGCCAGCAGCCAAGGATCGGGGTTCAAGAATGAGCAGTTCTTC,CASSQGSGFKNEQFF,.,TRBV3-1,TRBJ2-1,many
TGTGCCTGGAGGGGTGCTGGTGGGACCCAGTACTTC,CAWRGAGGTQYF,.,TRBV30,TRBJ2-5,many
TGCAGTGCTCAGCAGGGCCGTGGGACCGGGGAGCTGTTTTTT,CSAQQGRGTGELFF,.,TRBV20-1,TRBJ2-2,many
TGCAGTGCTAGGGAGACAGGTGAAGCTTTCTTT,CSARETGEAFF,.,TRBV20-1,TRBJ1-1,.
TGCAGTGCCCCGACTCCAGACAGGGCCTATGGGCCCCAGCATTTT,CSAPTPDRAYGPQHF,TRBD1,TRBV20-1,TRBJ1-5,.
TGCGCCAGCAGCTTGCTGGGGAGCACTGAAGCTTTCTTT,CASSLLGSTEAFF,.,TRBV5-1,TRBJ1-1,many
TGTGCCAGCAGAGAACAGGGCTCCTACGAGCAGTACTTC,CASREQGSYEQYF,.,TRBV27,TRBJ2-7,many
TGTGCCAGCAGCCTAGATAACGGGGGACTAGAGGACTACGAGCAGTACTTC,CASSLDNGGLEDYEQYF,TRBD2,TRBV7-9,TRBJ2-7,few